One sample yielded the 21 T cell receptor beta chains listed below, sequenced in a study of blood T cells in healthy people across ages. Alongside a J-beta primer mix, a sample-barcoded 5' primer served in a second PCR lasting about 7 to 12 cycles. TCRdb analysed the 5' RACE reads with MiXCR anew, one entry per CDR3 protein. This table holds some 1,500,000 distinct CDR3 sequences, approximately 43% found once. The sample was blood. The origin of the receptors is a woman younger than 30 in good health.

This clonotype was seen only once. The gene calls are TRBV12-3 or TRBV12-4 and TRBJ2-1; 11 bases fit TRBD1. The CDR3 is made up of 14 amino acids. V shed 4 bases, J shed 5 bases, and the junction held 1 base outside the gene matches. CDR3 amino acids: CASSWDRGNNEQFF. CDR3 bases: TGTGCCAGCAGTTGGGACAGGGGGAACAATGAGCAGTTCTTC.

There are a few counts of this clonotype. The chain has TRBV20-1 and TRBJ2-7; 8 nucleotides agree with TRBD2. Losses at the gene ends were 6 bases for V and 3 bases for J; bases not matched to a gene: 10. This CDR3 is built from 14 residues. Germline CDR1 DFQATT, CDR2 SNEGSKA (reference sequence). This CDR3 reads CSAPRGGLDYEQYF. As DNA, the CDR3 is TGCAGTGCCCCCCGGGGGGGACTAGACTACGAGCAGTACTTC.

The genes are TRBV28 and TRBJ2-5; 9 nucleotides agree with TRBD2. The CDR3 totals 16 residues. Germline loops: CDR1 MDHEN, CDR2 SYDVKM. With 5 bases clipped from V and 5 bases from J, the junction kept 12 bases outside the gene matches. CDR3 nucleotide sequence: TGTGCCAGCAGTCCTAGACGCGGGAGGGCCGAGGAGACCCAGTACTTC. It codes for CASSPRRGRAEETQYF.

As to this clonotype: A junction boundary mismatches the germline segment, possibly from a read error. J is TRBJ1-2 and V is TRBV29-1; D gene uncertain. In germline, CDR1 is SQVTM, CDR2 ANQGSEA. There are 16 residues in the CDR3. The CDR3 nucleotides read TGCAGCGCTGAAGATGGGCAGACGGTAGTTAACTATGGCTACACCTTC. This codes for CSAEDGQTVVNYGYTF.

In its sample, this clonotype was seen once. The V gene is TRBV6-1, the J gene TRBJ2-7; 13 bases are shared with TRBD2. CDR1 is MNHNS and CDR2 is SASEGT in the germline V gene. This CDR3 comprises 17 residues. V shed 6 bases and J 7 bases; nucleotides not matched to a gene: 15. CDR3: CASRGLAGAILYNEQYF. The CDR3 DNA reads as TGTGCCAGCAGAGGACTAGCGGGGGCCATCCTATACAATGAGCAGTACTTC.

This chain joins TRBV20-1 and TRBJ2-1; 10 nucleotides agree with TRBD2. This CDR3 region has 12 residues. CDR1 DFQATT and CDR2 SNEGSKA come from the germline V gene (reference sequence). V was pared by 3 bases and J by 7 bases, with 0 bases of the junction left unmatched. CDR3 region: CSASSGGNEQFF. CDR3 nucleotide sequence: TGCAGTGCTAGTAGCGGGGGGAATGAGCAGTTCTTC.

This clonotype has a handful of counts. The genes are TRBV6-6 and TRBJ1-2; D might be TRBD1 (5 bases). Deletions cut 7 bases from V and 3 bases from J, with 15 bases between. CDR1 and CDR2 from the germline V gene are MNHNY and SVGAGI (reference sequence). The CDR3 runs to 14 residues. CDR3 loop: CASTQGEGYYGYTF. CDR3 nucleotide sequence: TGTGCCAGCACCCAAGGGGAGGGTTACTATGGCTACACCTTC.

V gene TRBV24-1 combines with J gene TRBJ2-5; D call uncertain. V lost 3 bases and J 0 bases, leaving 10 bases between the germline ends. The germline V gene has CDR1 KGHDR and CDR2 SFDVKD. There are 15 residues in the CDR3. As DNA, the CDR3 is TGTGCCACCAGTGATCGAAAAAAGTACCAAGAGACCCAGTACTTC. Protein sequence: CATSDRKKYQETQYF.

The gene calls are TRBV27 and TRBJ1-1, with 9 bases lining up with TRBD1. The CDR3 has 17 residues. Germline CDR1 MNHEY, CDR2 SMNVEV (reference sequence). The ends lost 0 bases at V and 1 base at J; junction bases unmatched: 6. The CDR3 protein is CASSLSGTGFANTEAFF. As DNA, the CDR3 is TGTGCCAGCAGTTTATCGGGGACAGGGTTCGCGAACACTGAAGCTTTCTTT.

The chain links TRBV19 to TRBJ2-1; 9 nucleotides match TRBD1. Germline CDR1 and CDR2: LNHDA and SQIVND (reference sequence). The CDR3 loop spans 13 amino acids. V lost 5 bases and J lost 9; bases outside the gene matches: 5. The CDR3 loop reads CASSPGTGLEQFF. The CDR3 DNA sequence: TGTGCCAGTAGTCCTGGGACAGGGCTTGAGCAGTTCTTC.

This chain joins TRBV11-2 and TRBJ2-3; 12 bases agree with TRBD2. This CDR3 contains 17 residues. The germline gives CDR1 SGHAT, CDR2 FQNNGV. The ends lost 5 bases at V and 3 bases at J; junction bases unmatched: 9. The CDR3 nucleotides are TGTGCCAGCAGCAAAAGACTAGCGGGAGAGGTTACAGATACGCAGTATTTT. Translation gives CASSKRLAGEVTDTQYF.

About this clonotype itself: The junction and the germline gene differ at one end; a read error may be behind it. The genes are TRBV29-1 and TRBJ2-5, with 10 nucleotides matching TRBD2. TRBJ2-7 matches the DNA end more closely, so the J call is doubtful. CDR1 and CDR2 (germline): SQVTM, ANQGSEA. The length of the CDR3 is 13 residues. CDR3 nucleotide sequence: TGCAACGTTCGGACTAGCGGTCAATACGAGCAGTACTTC. Translation gives CNVRTSGQYEQYF.

Concerning this clonotype itself: This clone may be a read error of a much larger clone one base away. The gene calls are TRBV7-2 and TRBJ2-1; D perhaps matches TRBD2 (5 bases). The length of the CDR3 is 12 residues. V shed 2 bases and J shed 13 bases, with 12 bases lying between them. Germline V gene sequence: CDR1 SGHTA, CDR2 FQGNSA. The CDR3 DNA reads as TGTGCCAGCAGCTTATGGGGAGAGACCCAGTTCTTC. Its translation is CASSLWGETQFF.

This clonotype was counted only a few times. Germline and junction disagree at one end, which may indicate a read error. The rearrangement links TRBV2 to TRBJ1-1; D might be TRBD1 (5 bases). The CDR3 consists of 13 residues. Germline CDR1 and CDR2: SNHLY and FYNNEI. Here the CDR3 DNA reads TGTGCCAGTAGTGAGGGGCCCTACACTGAAGCTTTCTTT. Its translation: CASSEGPYTEAFF.

This clonotype was counted between two and nine times. The chain uses TRBV9 and TRBJ2-1; D possibly corresponds to TRBD1 (8 bases). This CDR3 has 15 amino acids. CDR1 SGDLS and CDR2 YYNGEE come from the germline V gene. Deletions cut 1 base from V and 5 bases from J, with 13 bases between. The CDR3 nucleotides read TGTGCCAGCAGCGTAAACAGGGGGGGAAACAATGAGCAGTTCTTC. It encodes CASSVNRGGNNEQFF.

The J gene is TRBJ2-5, the V gene TRBV6-1; D not resolved. This CDR3 has 15 amino acids. V lost 9 bases and J lost 11, with 28 bases in between. Germline CDR1 is MNHNS and CDR2 is SASEGT. CDR3 sequence (DNA): TGTGCCAGTACACCTTGGTCCGGTGCAGTGGATGAGCAGTACTTC. This sequence encodes CASTPWSGAVDEQYF.

This clonotype was observed a handful of times. The chain uses TRBV11-2 and TRBJ1-6; D not certain. The V end lost 3 bases, the J end lost 8 bases, and 11 bases lay between the germline ends. The CDR3 is 14 residues long. CDR1 and CDR2 (germline): SGHAT, FQNNGV. The CDR3 is CASSFQGSDSPLHF. Written as DNA, the CDR3 is TGTGCCAGCAGCTTCCAAGGGTCGGATTCACCCCTCCACTTT.

V is TRBV3-1 and J is TRBJ1-1, with TRBD1 matching over 9 bases. V dropped 6 bases and J dropped 0; count of bases not matched to a gene: 5. Germline CDR1 and CDR2: LGHDT and YNNKEL (reference sequence). The CDR3 runs 15 residues. CDR3 nucleotides: TGTGCCAGCAGGGCCGGGACAGGGCTGAACACTGAAGCTTTCTTT. Translated: CASRAGTGLNTEAFF. Combining the CDR3 with reference TRBV3-1 and TRBJ1-1 gives the whole variable domain DTAVSQTPKYLVTQMGNDKSIKCEQNLGHDTMYWYKQDSKKFLKIMFSYNNKELIINETVPNRFSPKSPDKAHLNLHINSLELGDSAVYFCASRAGTGLNTEAFFGQGTRLTVV.

The CDR3 DNA sequence: TGTGCCAGCAGTAGGTTGCAGGGGGCCAATGAGCAGTTCTTC. Protein product: CASSRLQGANEQFF. The genes are TRBV12-3 or TRBV12-4 and TRBJ2-1; 8 bases agree with TRBD1. CDR3 size: 14 residues. With V trimmed by 5 bases and J by 6 bases, 6 bases remained unmatched.

The J gene is TRBJ2-3, the V gene TRBV28; 10 bases map to TRBD2. Germline V lookup: CDR1 MDHEN, CDR2 SYDVKM. The CDR3 runs 20 residues. J was trimmed by 2 bases and V by 3 bases; bases with no gene match: 17. The CDR3 here is CASSFPWPSGGPTLTDTQYF. Here the CDR3 DNA reads TGTGCCAGCAGTTTCCCATGGCCTAGCGGGGGCCCTACCCTCACAGATACGCAGTATTTT.

V gene TRBV14 combines with J gene TRBJ1-3, with D possibly being TRBD1 (5 bases). Per germline, CDR1 SGHDN and CDR2 FVKESK. The CDR3 covers 14 residues. V lost 5 bases, J lost 2 bases, and 10 bases lay in between. CDR3 coding DNA: TGTGCCAGCAGCGTCCGGGACCCTGGAAACACCATATATTTT. It codes for CASSVRDPGNTIYF.